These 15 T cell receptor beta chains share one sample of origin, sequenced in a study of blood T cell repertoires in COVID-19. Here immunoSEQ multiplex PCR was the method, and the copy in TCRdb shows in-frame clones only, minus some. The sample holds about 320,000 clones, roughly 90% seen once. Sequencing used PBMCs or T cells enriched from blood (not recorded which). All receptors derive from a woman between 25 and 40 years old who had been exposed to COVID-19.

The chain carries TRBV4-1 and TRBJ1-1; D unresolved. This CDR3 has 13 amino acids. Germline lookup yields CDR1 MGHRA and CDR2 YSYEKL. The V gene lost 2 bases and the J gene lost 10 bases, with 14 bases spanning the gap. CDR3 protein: CASSQRGSFRAFF. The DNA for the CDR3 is TGCGCCAGCAGCCAAAGAGGCAGCTTTAGAGCTTTCTTT.

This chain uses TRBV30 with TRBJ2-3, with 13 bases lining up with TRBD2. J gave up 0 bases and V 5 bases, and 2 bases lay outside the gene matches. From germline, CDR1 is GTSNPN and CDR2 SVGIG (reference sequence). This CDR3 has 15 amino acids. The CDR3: CAWATSGGSTDTQYF. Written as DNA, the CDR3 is TGTGCCTGGGCGACTAGCGGGGGGAGCACAGATACGCAGTATTTT.

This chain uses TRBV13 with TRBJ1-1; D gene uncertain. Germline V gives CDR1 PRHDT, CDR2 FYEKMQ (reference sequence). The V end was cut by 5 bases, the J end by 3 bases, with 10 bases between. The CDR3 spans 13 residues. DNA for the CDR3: TGTGCCAGCAGCCCCCCGAGAGACACTGAAGCTTTCTTT. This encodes CASSPPRDTEAFF.

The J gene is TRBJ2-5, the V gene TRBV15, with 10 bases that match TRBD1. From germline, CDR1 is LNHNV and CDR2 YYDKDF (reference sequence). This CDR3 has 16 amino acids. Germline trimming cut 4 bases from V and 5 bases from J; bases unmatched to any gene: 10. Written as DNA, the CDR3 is TGTGCCACCAGCACCGGGGCGACAGGGGGCTCGGAGACCCAGTACTTC. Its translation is CATSTGATGGSETQYF.

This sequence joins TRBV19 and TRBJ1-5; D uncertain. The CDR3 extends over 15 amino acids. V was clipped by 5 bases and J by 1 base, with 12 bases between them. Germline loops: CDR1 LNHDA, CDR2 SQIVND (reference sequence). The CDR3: CASSDRGWSNQPQHF. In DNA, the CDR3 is TGTGCCAGTAGTGATCGGGGTTGGAGCAATCAGCCCCAGCATTTT.

CDR3 in DNA: TGTGCCAGCAGCTTATCCCTGGGCAGGGAGGATGAGCAGTTCTTC. This sequence encodes CASSLSLGREDEQFF. The V and J genes are TRBV7-3 and TRBJ2-1; D possibly corresponds to TRBD2 (6 bases). This CDR3 region has 15 residues. V dropped 2 bases and J dropped 8 bases, with 16 bases sitting between them. Per germline, CDR1 SGHTA and CDR2 FQGTGA.

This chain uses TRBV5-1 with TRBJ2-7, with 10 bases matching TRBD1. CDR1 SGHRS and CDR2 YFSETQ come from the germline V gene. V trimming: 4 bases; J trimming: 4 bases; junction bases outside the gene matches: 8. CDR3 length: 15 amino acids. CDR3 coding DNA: TGCGCCAGCAGCCTAGACCGGGACAGGGGATACGAGCAGTACTTC. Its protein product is CASSLDRDRGYEQYF.

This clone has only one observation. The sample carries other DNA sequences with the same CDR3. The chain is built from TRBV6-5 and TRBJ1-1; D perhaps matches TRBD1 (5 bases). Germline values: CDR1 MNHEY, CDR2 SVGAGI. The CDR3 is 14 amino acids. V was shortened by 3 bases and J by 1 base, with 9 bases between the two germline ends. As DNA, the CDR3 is TGTGCCAGCAGTTATCGCACAGGGAACACTGAAGCTTTCTTT. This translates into CASSYRTGNTEAFF.

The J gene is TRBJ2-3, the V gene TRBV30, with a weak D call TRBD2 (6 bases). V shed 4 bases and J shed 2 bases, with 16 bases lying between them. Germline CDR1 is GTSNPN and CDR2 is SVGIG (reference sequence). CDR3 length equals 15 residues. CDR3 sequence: CAWNPLGGATDTQYF. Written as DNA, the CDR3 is TGTGCCTGGAATCCCCTCGGGGGAGCCACAGATACGCAGTATTTT.

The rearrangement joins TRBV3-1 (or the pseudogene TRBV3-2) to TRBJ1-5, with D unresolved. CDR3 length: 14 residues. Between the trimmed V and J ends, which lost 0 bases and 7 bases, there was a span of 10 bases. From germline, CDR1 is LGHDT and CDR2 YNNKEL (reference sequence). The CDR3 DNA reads TGTGCCAGCAGCCAAGAGCGAGGGCGCCAGCCCCAGCATTTT. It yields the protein CASSQERGRQPQHF.

The CDR3 sequence is CASSIGLLNTEAFF. The CDR3 region has the DNA TGTGCCAGTAGTATAGGTCTTTTGAACACTGAAGCTTTCTTT. This chain links TRBV19 with TRBJ1-1; D unclear. CDR1 and CDR2 (germline): LNHDA, SQIVND (reference sequence). The CDR3 is 14 amino acids. V gave up 1 base and J gave up 0 bases, with 6 bases separating them.

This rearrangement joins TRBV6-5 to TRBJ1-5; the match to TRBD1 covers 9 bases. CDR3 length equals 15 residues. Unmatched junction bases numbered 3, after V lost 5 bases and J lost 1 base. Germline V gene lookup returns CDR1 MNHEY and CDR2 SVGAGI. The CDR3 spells CASSHRGRSNQPQHF. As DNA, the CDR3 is TGTGCCAGCAGTCACAGGGGGCGAAGCAATCAGCCCCAGCATTTT.

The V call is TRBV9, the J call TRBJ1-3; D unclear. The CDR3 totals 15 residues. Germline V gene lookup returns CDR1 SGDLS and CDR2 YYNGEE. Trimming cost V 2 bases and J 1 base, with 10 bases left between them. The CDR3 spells CASSVSPFSGNTIYF. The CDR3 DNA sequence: TGTGCCAGCAGCGTTTCCCCTTTTTCTGGAAACACCATATATTTT.

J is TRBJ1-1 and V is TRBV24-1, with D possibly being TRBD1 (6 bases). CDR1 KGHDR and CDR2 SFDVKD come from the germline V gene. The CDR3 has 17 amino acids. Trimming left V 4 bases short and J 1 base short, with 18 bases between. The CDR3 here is CATSDPPHRVRNTEAFF. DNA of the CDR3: TGTGCCACCAGTGACCCCCCTCACAGGGTTAGGAACACTGAAGCTTTCTTT.

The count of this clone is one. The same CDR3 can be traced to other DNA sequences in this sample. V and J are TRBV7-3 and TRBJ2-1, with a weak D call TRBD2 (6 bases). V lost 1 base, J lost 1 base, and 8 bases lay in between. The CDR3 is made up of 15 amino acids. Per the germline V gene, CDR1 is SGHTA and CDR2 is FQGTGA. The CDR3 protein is CASSLNGGSYNEQFF. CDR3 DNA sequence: TGTGCCAGCAGCTTAAACGGGGGATCCTACAATGAGCAGTTCTTC.